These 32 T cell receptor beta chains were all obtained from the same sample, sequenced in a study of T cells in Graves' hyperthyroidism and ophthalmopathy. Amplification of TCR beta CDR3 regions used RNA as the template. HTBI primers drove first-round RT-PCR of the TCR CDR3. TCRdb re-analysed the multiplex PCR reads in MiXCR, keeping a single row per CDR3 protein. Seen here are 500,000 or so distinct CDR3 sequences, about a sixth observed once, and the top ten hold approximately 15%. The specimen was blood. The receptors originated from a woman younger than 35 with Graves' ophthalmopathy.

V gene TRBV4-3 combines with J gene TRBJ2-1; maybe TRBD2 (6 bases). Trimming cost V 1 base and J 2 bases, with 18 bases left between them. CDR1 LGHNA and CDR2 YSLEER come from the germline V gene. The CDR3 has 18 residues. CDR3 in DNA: TGCGCCAGCAGCCAAGTTTTTGGGCTAGCGATAACCTACAATGAGCAGTTCTTC. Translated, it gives CASSQVFGLAITYNEQFF.

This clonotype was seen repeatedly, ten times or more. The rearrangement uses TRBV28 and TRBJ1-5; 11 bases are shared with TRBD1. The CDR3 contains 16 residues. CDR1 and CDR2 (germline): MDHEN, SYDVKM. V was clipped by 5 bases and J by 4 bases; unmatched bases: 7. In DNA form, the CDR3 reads TGTGCCAGCAGTGTCGGGACAGGGGGTAGGAATCAGCCCCAGCATTTT. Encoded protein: CASSVGTGGRNQPQHF.

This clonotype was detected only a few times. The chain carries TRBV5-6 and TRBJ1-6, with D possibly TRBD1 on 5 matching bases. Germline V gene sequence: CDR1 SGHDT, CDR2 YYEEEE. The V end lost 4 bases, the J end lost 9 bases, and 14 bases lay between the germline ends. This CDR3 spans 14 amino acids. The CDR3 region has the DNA TGTGCCAGCAGCGCCCGGGACCATGGTTCACCCCTCCACTTT. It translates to CASSARDHGSPLHF.

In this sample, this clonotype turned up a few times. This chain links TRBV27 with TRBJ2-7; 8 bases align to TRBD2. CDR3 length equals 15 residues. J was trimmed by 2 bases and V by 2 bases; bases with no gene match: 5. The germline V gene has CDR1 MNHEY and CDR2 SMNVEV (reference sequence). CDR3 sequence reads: CASSLSGSRAYEQYF. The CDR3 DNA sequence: TGTGCCAGCAGTTTAAGCGGGAGTAGAGCCTACGAGCAGTACTTC.

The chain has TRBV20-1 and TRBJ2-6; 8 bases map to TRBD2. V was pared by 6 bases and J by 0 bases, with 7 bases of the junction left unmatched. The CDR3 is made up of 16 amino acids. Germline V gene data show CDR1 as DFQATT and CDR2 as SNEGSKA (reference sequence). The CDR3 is CSAGRGPLSGANVLTF. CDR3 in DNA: TGCAGTGCCGGGAGGGGCCCTCTCTCTGGGGCCAACGTCCTGACTTTC.

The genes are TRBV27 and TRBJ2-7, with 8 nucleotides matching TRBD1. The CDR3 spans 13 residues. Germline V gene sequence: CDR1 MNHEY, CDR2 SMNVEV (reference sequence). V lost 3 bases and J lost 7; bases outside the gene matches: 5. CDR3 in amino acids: CASSFQGAREQYF. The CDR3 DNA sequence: TGTGCCAGCAGTTTTCAGGGGGCGCGGGAGCAGTACTTC.

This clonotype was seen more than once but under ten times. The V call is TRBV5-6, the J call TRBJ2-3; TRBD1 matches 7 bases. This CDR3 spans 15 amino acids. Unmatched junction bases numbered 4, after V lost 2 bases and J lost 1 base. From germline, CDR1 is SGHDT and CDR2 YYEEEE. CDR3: CASSLPQGGTDTQYF. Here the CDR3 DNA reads TGTGCCAGCAGCTTACCGCAGGGGGGCACAGATACGCAGTATTTT.

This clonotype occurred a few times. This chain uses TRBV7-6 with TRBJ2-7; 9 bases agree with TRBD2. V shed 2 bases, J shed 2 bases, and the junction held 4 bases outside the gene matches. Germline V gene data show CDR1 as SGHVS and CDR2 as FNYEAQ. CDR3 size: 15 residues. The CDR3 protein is CASSLPAGGTYEQYF. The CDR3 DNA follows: TGTGCCAGCAGCTTACCCGCGGGGGGGACCTACGAGCAGTACTTC.

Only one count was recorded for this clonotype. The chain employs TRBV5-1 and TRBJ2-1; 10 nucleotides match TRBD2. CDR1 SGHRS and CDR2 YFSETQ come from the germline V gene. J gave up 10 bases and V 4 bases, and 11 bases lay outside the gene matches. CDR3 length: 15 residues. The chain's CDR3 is CASSGGLAGVEEQFF. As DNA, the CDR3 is TGCGCCAGCAGCGGCGGGCTAGCGGGAGTCGAGGAGCAGTTCTTC.

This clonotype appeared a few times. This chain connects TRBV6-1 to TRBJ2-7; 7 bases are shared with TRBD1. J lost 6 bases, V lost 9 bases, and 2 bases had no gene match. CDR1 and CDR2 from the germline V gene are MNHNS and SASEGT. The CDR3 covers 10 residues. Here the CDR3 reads CASNRGEQYF. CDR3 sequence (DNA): TGTGCCAGTAACAGGGGCGAGCAGTACTTC.

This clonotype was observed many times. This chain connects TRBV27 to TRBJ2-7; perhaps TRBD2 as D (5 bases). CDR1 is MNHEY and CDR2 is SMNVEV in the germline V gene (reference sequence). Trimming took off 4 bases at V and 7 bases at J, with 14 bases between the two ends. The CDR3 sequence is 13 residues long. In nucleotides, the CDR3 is TGTGCCAGCAGTTCCTCGGGGTCTTGGGAGCAGTACTTC. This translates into CASSSSGSWEQYF.

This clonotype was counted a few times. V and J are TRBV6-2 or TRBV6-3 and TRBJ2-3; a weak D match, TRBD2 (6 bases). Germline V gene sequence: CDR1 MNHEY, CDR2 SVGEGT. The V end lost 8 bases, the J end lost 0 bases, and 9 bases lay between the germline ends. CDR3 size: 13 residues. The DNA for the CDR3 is TGTGCCAGCCTCCGGGGGAGCACAGATACGCAGTATTTT. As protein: CASLRGSTDTQYF.

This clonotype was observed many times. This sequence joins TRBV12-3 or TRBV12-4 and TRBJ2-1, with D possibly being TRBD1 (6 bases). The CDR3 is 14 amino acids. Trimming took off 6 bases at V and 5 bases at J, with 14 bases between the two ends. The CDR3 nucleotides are TGTGCCAGCAGCCTGGACAGCCCTGACAATGAGCAGTTCTTC. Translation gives CASSLDSPDNEQFF.

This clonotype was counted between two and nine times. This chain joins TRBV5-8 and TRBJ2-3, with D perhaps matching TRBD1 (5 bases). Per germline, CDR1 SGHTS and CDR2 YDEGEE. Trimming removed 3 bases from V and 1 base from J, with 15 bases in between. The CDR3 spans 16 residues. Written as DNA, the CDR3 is TGTGCCAGCAGCTCCCTTGGGGCCTTGGGCACAGATACGCAGTATTTT. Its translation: CASSSLGALGTDTQYF.

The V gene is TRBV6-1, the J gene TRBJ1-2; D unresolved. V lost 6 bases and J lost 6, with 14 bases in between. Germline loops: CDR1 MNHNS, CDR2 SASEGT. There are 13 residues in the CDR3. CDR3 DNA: TGTGCCAGCAGCGCGGTTGGGGTAGATGGCTACACCTTC. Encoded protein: CASSAVGVDGYTF.

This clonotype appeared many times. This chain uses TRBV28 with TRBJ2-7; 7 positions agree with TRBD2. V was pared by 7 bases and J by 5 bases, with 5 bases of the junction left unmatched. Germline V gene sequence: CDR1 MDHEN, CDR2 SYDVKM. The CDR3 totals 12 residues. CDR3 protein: CASIGGLNEQYF. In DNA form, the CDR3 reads TGTGCCAGCATCGGGGGGTTAAACGAGCAGTACTTC.

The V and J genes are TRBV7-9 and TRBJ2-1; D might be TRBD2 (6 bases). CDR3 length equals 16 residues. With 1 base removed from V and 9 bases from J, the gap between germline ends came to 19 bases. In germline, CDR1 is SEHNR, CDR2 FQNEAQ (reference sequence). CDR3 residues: CASSLGSGGKAIEQFF. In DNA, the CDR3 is TGTGCCAGCAGCTTAGGATCCGGCGGGAAGGCGATTGAGCAGTTCTTC.

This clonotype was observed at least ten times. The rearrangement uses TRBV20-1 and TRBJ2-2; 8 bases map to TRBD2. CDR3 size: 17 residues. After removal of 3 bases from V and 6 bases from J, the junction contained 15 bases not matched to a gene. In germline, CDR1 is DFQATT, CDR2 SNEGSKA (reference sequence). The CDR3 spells CSARKTTSGSLSGELFF. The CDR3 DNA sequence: TGCAGTGCTAGGAAAACTACAAGCGGGAGTTTGTCCGGGGAGCTGTTTTTT.

The CDR3 here is CASSGGAPGTEAFF. The CDR3 nucleotides are TGTGCCAGCAGCGGGGGGGCACCGGGCACTGAAGCTTTCTTT. The V and J genes are TRBV5-4 and TRBJ1-1; perhaps TRBD1 as D (6 bases). CDR1 SGHNT and CDR2 YYREEE come from the germline V gene (reference sequence). V was shortened by 4 bases and J by 4 bases, with 14 bases between the two germline ends. The CDR3 extends over 14 amino acids.

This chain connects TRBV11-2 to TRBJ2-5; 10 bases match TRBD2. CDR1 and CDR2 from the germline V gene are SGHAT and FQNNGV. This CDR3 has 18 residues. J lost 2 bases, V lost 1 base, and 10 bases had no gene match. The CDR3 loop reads CASSLGAYSGGLQETQYF. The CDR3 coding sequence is TGTGCCAGCAGCTTAGGGGCCTATAGCGGGGGGCTTCAAGAGACCCAGTACTTC.

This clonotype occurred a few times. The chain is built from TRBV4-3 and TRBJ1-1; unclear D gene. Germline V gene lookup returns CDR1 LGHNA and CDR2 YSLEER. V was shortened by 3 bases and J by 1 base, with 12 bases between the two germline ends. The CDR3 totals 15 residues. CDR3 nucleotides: TGCGCCAGCAGCCAGCCCGGGCCTCCGAACACTGAAGCTTTCTTT. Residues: CASSQPGPPNTEAFF.

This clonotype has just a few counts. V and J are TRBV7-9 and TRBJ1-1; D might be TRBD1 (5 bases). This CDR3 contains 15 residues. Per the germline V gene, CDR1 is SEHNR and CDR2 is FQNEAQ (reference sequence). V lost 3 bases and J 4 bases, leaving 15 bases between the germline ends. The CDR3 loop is CASSLYVGGGTEAFF. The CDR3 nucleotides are TGTGCCAGCAGCTTGTATGTCGGGGGAGGCACTGAAGCTTTCTTT. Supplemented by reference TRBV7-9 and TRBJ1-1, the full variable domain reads DTGVSQNPRHKITKRGQNVTFRCDPISEHNRLYWYRQTLGQGPEFLTYFQNEAQLEKSRLLSDRFSAERPKGSFSTLEIQRTEQGDSAMYLCASSLYVGGGTEAFFGQGTRLTVV.

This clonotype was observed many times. CDR3 bases: TGTGCCAGCAGTTTCTCCAGCCAAGAGACCCAGTACTTC. Translating gives CASSFSSQETQYF. The chain employs TRBV12-3 or TRBV12-4 and TRBJ2-5, with D unclear. Deletions cut 3 bases from V and 1 base from J, with 6 bases between. The CDR3 loop spans 13 amino acids.

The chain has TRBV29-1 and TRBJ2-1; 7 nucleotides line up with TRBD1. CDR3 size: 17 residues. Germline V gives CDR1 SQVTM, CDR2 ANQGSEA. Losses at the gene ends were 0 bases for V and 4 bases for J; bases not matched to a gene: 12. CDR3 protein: CSVEDSYQGVQYNEQFF. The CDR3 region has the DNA TGCAGCGTTGAAGATTCATACCAGGGGGTGCAATACAATGAGCAGTTCTTC.

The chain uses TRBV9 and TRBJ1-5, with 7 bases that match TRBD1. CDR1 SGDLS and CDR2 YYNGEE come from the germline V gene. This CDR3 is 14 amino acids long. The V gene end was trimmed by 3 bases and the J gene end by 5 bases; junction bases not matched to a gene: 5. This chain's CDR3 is CASSEGAQDQPQHF. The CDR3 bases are TGTGCCAGCAGCGAGGGGGCTCAGGATCAGCCCCAGCATTTT.

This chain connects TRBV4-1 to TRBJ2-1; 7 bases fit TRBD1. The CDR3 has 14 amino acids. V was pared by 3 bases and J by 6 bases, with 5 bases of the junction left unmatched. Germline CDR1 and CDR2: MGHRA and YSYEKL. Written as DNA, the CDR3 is TGCGCCAGCAGCCATACCGGACAGGCCAATGAGCAGTTCTTC. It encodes CASSHTGQANEQFF.

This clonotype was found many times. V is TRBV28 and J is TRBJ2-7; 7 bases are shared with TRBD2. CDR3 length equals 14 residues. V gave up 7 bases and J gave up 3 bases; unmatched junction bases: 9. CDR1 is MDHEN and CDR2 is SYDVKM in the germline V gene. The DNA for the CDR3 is TGTGCCAGCACCCCGGGGGGACCTAACTACGAGCAGTACTTC. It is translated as CASTPGGPNYEQYF. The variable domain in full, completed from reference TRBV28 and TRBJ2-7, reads DVKVTQSSRYLVKRTGEKVFLECVQDMDHENMFWYRQDPGLGLRLIYFSYDVKMKEKGDIPEGYSVSREKKERFSLILESASTNQTSMYLCASTPGGPNYEQYFGPGTRLTVT.

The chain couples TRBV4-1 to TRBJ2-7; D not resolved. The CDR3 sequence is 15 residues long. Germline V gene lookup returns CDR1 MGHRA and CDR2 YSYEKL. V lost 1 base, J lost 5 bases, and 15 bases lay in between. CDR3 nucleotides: TGCGCCAGCAGCCAAGTTTTCGGTTGGGATAACGAGCAGTACTTC. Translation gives CASSQVFGWDNEQYF.

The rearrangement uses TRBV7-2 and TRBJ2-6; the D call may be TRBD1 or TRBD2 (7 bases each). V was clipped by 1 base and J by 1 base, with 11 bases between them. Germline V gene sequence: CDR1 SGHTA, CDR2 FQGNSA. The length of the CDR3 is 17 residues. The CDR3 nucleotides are TGTGCCAGCAGCTTAGGACAGGGAGGGTCTGGGGCCAACGTCCTGACTTTC. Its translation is CASSLGQGGSGANVLTF.

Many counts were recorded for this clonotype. CDR3 sequence reads: CASSRDRASQETQYF. DNA for the CDR3: TGTGCCAGCAGTCGGGACAGGGCCTCCCAAGAGACCCAGTACTTC. The chain is built from TRBV28 and TRBJ2-5; 9 nucleotides align to TRBD1. With 5 bases clipped from V and 1 base from J, the junction kept 5 bases outside the gene matches. The CDR3 is 15 residues long. Germline CDR1 is MDHEN and CDR2 is SYDVKM.

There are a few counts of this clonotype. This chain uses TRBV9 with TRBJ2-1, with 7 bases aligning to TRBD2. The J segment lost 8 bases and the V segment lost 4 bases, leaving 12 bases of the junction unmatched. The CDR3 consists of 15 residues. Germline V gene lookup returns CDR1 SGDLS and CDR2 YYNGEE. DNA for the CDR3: TGTGCCAGCAGCCCGGGGGTTAGCGGGCTCGATGAGCAGTTCTTC. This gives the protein CASSPGVSGLDEQFF.

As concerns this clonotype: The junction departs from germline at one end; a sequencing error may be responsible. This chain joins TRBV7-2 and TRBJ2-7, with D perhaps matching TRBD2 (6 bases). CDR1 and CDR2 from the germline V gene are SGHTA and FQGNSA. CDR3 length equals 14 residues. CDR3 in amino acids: CATSLQDYPYEQYF. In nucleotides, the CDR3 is TGTGCCACCAGCTTGCAGGACTATCCCTACGAGCAGTACTTC.